The 31 T cell receptor beta chains in this list originate from one sample, sequenced in a study of cytomegalovirus exposure and HLA in healthy donors. PCR primers comprised 60 Vbeta and 13 Jbeta primers. TCRdb's copy holds only in-frame clones and misses some; the assay was immunoSEQ multiplex PCR. The table shows about 86,000 clones, with about 70% occurring only once. Input material: PBMCs. The origin of the receptors is a woman between 45 and 60 years old in good health and CMV-seropositive.

This rearrangement joins TRBV30 to TRBJ2-7, with 7 bases identical to TRBD1. CDR3 length: 13 amino acids. Germline CDR1 is GTSNPN and CDR2 is SVGIG (reference sequence). J gave up 3 bases and V 5 bases, and 7 bases lay outside the gene matches. The CDR3 protein is CAWERDRDYEQYF. The DNA for the CDR3 is TGTGCCTGGGAAAGAGACAGGGACTACGAGCAGTACTTC.

V gene TRBV5-4 combines with J gene TRBJ2-6; the D gene is possibly TRBD2 (5 bases). Per the germline V gene, CDR1 is SGHNT and CDR2 is YYREEE (reference sequence). The CDR3 spans 15 residues. V was shortened by 4 bases and J by 0 bases, with 8 bases between the two germline ends. CDR3 region: CASSEGSSGANVLTF. CDR3 sequence (DNA): TGTGCCAGCAGCGAAGGGAGCTCTGGGGCCAACGTCCTGACTTTC.

The rearrangement joins TRBV5-1 to TRBJ2-7; TRBD2 is a possible D gene (6 bases). The CDR3 totals 14 residues. The V gene lost 6 bases and the J gene lost 6 bases, with 19 bases spanning the gap. The germline gives CDR1 SGHRS, CDR2 YFSETQ. The DNA of the CDR3 is TGCGCCAGCAACCCCTCCGGCGGGGTCGGCGAGCAGTACTTC. It yields the protein CASNPSGGVGEQYF.

This chain uses TRBV9 with TRBJ1-1; the match to TRBD1 covers 8 bases. V shed 3 bases and J 6 bases; nucleotides not matched to a gene: 4. This CDR3 is built from 13 residues. Per germline, CDR1 SGDLS and CDR2 YYNGEE. CDR3 nucleotide sequence: TGTGCCAGCAGCGACCAGGGGGCAGCTGAAGCTTTCTTT. Its protein product is CASSDQGAAEAFF.

This chain joins TRBV19 and TRBJ1-5, with a tentative D call TRBD1 (6 bases). The CDR3 length is 14 residues. Trimming cost V 6 bases and J 6 bases, with 15 bases left between them. Germline-derived CDR1 and CDR2 are LNHDA and SQIVND (reference sequence). CDR3 sequence reads: CASRKTGTLQPQHF. In nucleotides, the CDR3 is TGTGCCAGTAGGAAAACAGGGACCCTTCAGCCCCAGCATTTT.

This rearrangement joins TRBV23-1 to TRBJ2-3, with 9 bases identical to TRBD2. TRBV23-1 is an open reading frame, and its role is uncertain. Unmatched junction bases numbered 5, after V lost 2 bases and J lost 2 bases. The CDR3 contains 16 residues. In nucleotides, the CDR3 is TGCGCCAGCAGTCAACCTGAGCGGGAGGCCACAGATACGCAGTATTTT. Protein product: CASSQPEREATDTQYF.

J is TRBJ2-7 and V is TRBV28, with D possibly matching TRBD2 (7 bases). Deletions cut 2 bases from V and 6 bases from J, with 14 bases between. Germline lookup yields CDR1 MDHEN and CDR2 SYDVKM. The CDR3 length is 14 residues. The CDR3 loop is CASSLQGGGREQYF. Here the CDR3 DNA reads TGTGCCAGCAGTTTACAGGGAGGGGGGCGCGAGCAGTACTTC. Using reference TRBV28 and TRBJ2-7 for the parts outside the CDR3, the full variable domain is DVKVTQSSRYLVKRTGEKVFLECVQDMDHENMFWYRQDPGLGLRLIYFSYDVKMKEKGDIPEGYSVSREKKERFSLILESASTNQTSMYLCASSLQGGGREQYFGPGTRLTVT.

The chain uses TRBV7-9 and TRBJ2-7, with D perhaps matching TRBD1 (5 bases). The V gene lost 6 bases and the J gene lost 9 bases, with 12 bases spanning the gap. Germline V lookup: CDR1 SEHNR, CDR2 FQNEAQ (reference sequence). This CDR3 comprises 11 residues. The CDR3 reads CASSNERGQYF. The CDR3 nucleotides are TGTGCCAGCAGTAACGAAAGGGGGCAGTACTTC.

This clone was observed a few times. Other nucleotide sequences from this sample produce the same CDR3. CDR3 nucleotides: TGTGCCAGCAGCTTGACGGGGGCTGGGGCCAACGTCCTGACTTTC. This sequence encodes CASSLTGAGANVLTF. The chain couples TRBV7-9 to TRBJ2-6, with D possibly matching TRBD2 (6 bases). The CDR3 extends over 15 amino acids. CDR1 SEHNR and CDR2 FQNEAQ come from the germline V gene (reference sequence). The ends were cut back, 3 bases at V and 2 bases at J, with 8 bases in the middle.

This clone was observed a few times. At one end, the junction sequence differs from germline, possibly due to a read error. V gene TRBV7-7 combines with J gene TRBJ1-5; D unclear. CDR3 length: 17 residues. Germline V gene sequence: CDR1 SSHAT, CDR2 FNYEAQ (reference sequence). DNA of the CDR3: TGTGCTAGCAGCTTAGTTTTCAGTCGTAAAACAGATCAGCCCCAGCATTTT. The encoded protein is CASSLVFSRKTDQPQHF.

There are a few counts of this clone. The chain has TRBV7-2 and TRBJ1-4; D not resolved. The germline gives CDR1 SGHTA, CDR2 FQGNSA. The V gene lost 3 bases and the J gene lost 8 bases, with 13 bases spanning the gap. The CDR3 totals 14 residues. The DNA of the CDR3 is TGTGCCAGCAGCTTCAGTCCCGCTTTCGAAAAACTGTTTTTT. Translation gives CASSFSPAFEKLFF.

CDR3 DNA sequence: TGTGCCAGCAGTCAGGACTCTTACGAGCAGTACTTC. Its translation: CASSQDSYEQYF. J is TRBJ2-7 and V is TRBV7-2, with D possibly TRBD2 on 5 matching bases. The ends were cut back, 6 bases at V and 4 bases at J, with 10 bases in the middle. The V gene's germline CDR1 is SGHTA and CDR2 FQGNSA. This CDR3 contains 12 residues.

This clone was detected only a few times. The J gene is TRBJ1-6, the V gene TRBV27, with D tentatively TRBD1 (5 bases). This CDR3 is 15 amino acids long. V was pared by 5 bases and J by 5 bases, with 13 bases between. Germline CDR1 reads MNHEY; CDR2 reads SMNVEV (reference sequence). The CDR3 loop reads CASSPLGGNNSPLHF. The CDR3 nucleotides are TGTGCCAGCAGTCCCCTCGGGGGAAATAATTCACCCCTCCACTTT.

V gene TRBV11-2 combines with J gene TRBJ1-4; tentative D call: TRBD1 (5 bases). CDR1 is SGHAT, CDR2 FQNNGV, per germline. The CDR3 extends over 14 amino acids. V dropped 5 bases and J dropped 3 bases, with 10 bases sitting between them. Here the CDR3 reads CASSPRQSNEKLFF. As DNA, the CDR3 is TGTGCCAGCAGCCCCAGACAGTCTAATGAAAAACTGTTTTTT.

V is TRBV5-1 and J is TRBJ1-1; possible D gene TRBD1, 5 bases. CDR1 is SGHRS, CDR2 YFSETQ, per germline. The germline V and J ends were trimmed by 1 base and 1 base, with 11 bases remaining between them. The CDR3 covers 15 residues. CDR3 in DNA: TGCGCCAGCAGCTTGTGGGGGGACGCGAACACTGAAGCTTTCTTT. Amino acids: CASSLWGDANTEAFF.

This chain uses TRBV7-9 with TRBJ1-2; 8 bases fit TRBD1. J lost 11 bases, V lost 1 base, and 12 bases had no gene match. Germline CDR1 is SEHNR and CDR2 is FQNEAQ (reference sequence). The CDR3 totals 15 residues. The CDR3 sequence is CASSLVVWGQELYTF. In nucleotides, the CDR3 is TGTGCCAGCAGCTTAGTGGTTTGGGGACAGGAGCTGTACACCTTC.

This clone was picked up a small number of times. This chain links TRBV19 with TRBJ2-6; D ambiguous. This CDR3 is 13 amino acids long. V was pared by 7 bases and J by 0 bases, with 4 bases between. CDR1 and CDR2 (germline): LNHDA, SQIVND (reference sequence). CDR3 DNA sequence: TGTGCCAGTACCTTCTCTGGGGCCAACGTCCTGACTTTC. Its protein is CASTFSGANVLTF. The variable domain in full, with the rest retrieved from reference TRBV19 and TRBJ2-6, is DGGITQSPKYLFRKEGQNVTLSCEQNLNHDAMYWYRQDPGQGLRLIYYSQIVNDFQKGDIAEGYSVSREKKESFPLTVTSAQKNPTAFYLCASTFSGANVLTFGAGSRLTVL.

Here the CDR3 DNA reads TGTGCCAGCAGCTTAGCGGGACAGAGTGAGCAGTTCTTC. Translating gives CASSLAGQSEQFF. This chain uses TRBV7-9 with TRBJ2-1, with 7 positions matching TRBD1. CDR1 and CDR2 (germline): SEHNR, FQNEAQ (reference sequence). J gave up 9 bases and V 0 bases, and 2 bases lay outside the gene matches. The length of the CDR3 is 13 residues. Drawing the rest from reference TRBV7-9 and TRBJ2-1, the complete variable domain is DTGVSQNPRHKITKRGQNVTFRCDPISEHNRLYWYRQTLGQGPEFLTYFQNEAQLEKSRLLSDRFSAERPKGSFSTLEIQRTEQGDSAMYLCASSLAGQSEQFFGPGTRLTVL.

The V and J genes are TRBV30 and TRBJ1-5; D is possibly TRBD1 (5 bases). Germline CDR1 is GTSNPN and CDR2 is SVGIG (reference sequence). Trimming took 0 bases from V and 6 from J, leaving 15 bases between them. This CDR3 is 15 amino acids long. The CDR3: CAWSVRGGTSQPQHF. DNA of the CDR3: TGTGCCTGGAGTGTACGGGGAGGGACGAGTCAGCCCCAGCATTTT.

This clone was detected a few times. The genes are TRBV28 and TRBJ2-7; the D is unclear. The CDR3 totals 11 residues. CDR1 and CDR2 (germline): MDHEN, SYDVKM. The ends were cut back, 5 bases at V and 3 bases at J, with 5 bases in the middle. CDR3: CASSARYEQYF. The CDR3 nucleotides are TGTGCCAGCAGTGCGCGCTACGAGCAGTACTTC.

J is TRBJ2-1 and V is TRBV28; 8 bases align to TRBD2. The CDR3 length is 16 residues. Trimming took 6 bases from V and 7 from J; bases not matched to a gene: 14. Germline V gives CDR1 MDHEN, CDR2 SYDVKM. CDR3 region: CASRVKAGEIRNEQFF. CDR3 bases: TGTGCCAGCAGAGTAAAAGCGGGAGAGATTCGGAATGAGCAGTTCTTC.

This chain uses TRBV25-1 with TRBJ1-3; 8 nucleotides line up with TRBD1. The V gene's germline CDR1 is MGHDK and CDR2 SYGVNS. With V trimmed by 8 bases and J by 11 bases, 14 bases remained unmatched. This CDR3 region has 14 residues. The CDR3 DNA reads TGTGCCAGCGCCTCGACAGGGGAGCCCCACTCCATATATTTT. Its translation: CASASTGEPHSIYF.

The CDR3 DNA reads TGTGCCAGCTCACCACCGTTAATAGAGCGGGAGCAAAACCACGAGCAGTACTTC. This gives the protein CASSPPLIEREQNHEQYF. V and J are TRBV18 and TRBJ2-7; TRBD2 matches 8 bases. This CDR3 is 18 amino acids long. The junction had 15 bases not matched to a gene; V was cut back by 0 bases and J by 5 bases. Germline V CDR1 and CDR2: KGHSH, LQKENI. The variable domain in full, completed from reference TRBV18 and TRBJ2-7, reads NAGVMQNPRHLVRRRGQEARLRCSPMKGHSHVYWYRQLPEEGLKFMVYLQKENIIDESGMPKERFSAEFPKEGPSILRIQQVVRGDSAAYFCASSPPLIEREQNHEQYFGPGTRLTVT.

V usage is TRBV6-1 and J usage is TRBJ1-5, with TRBD1 matching 11 bases. CDR3 length: 15 amino acids. The ends lost 4 bases at V and 7 bases at J; junction bases unmatched: 6. Germline V gene data show CDR1 as MNHNS and CDR2 as SASEGT. Here the CDR3 reads CASSASGTGGQPQHF. The CDR3 region has the DNA TGTGCCAGCAGTGCCTCCGGGACAGGGGGACAGCCCCAGCATTTT.

This clone has just a few counts. The chain couples TRBV15 to TRBJ2-3, with unresolved D. The CDR3 is made up of 15 amino acids. V shed 0 bases and J shed 0 bases, with 7 bases lying between them. CDR1 and CDR2 (germline): LNHNV, YYDKDF (reference sequence). The CDR3 is CATSRDPTSTDTQYF. The CDR3 DNA reads TGTGCCACCAGCAGAGATCCCACTAGCACAGATACGCAGTATTTT. The full variable domain, with the rest looked up from reference TRBV15 and TRBJ2-3, is DAMVIQNPRYQVTQFGKPVTLSCSQTLNHNVMYWYQQKSSQAPKLLFHYYDKDFNNEADTPDNFQSRRPNTSFCFLDIRSPGLGDTAMYLCATSRDPTSTDTQYFGPGTRLTVL.

V usage is TRBV20-1 and J usage is TRBJ2-1, with D tentatively TRBD1 (6 bases). V shed 5 bases and J shed 7 bases, with 9 bases lying between them. Germline V gives CDR1 DFQATT, CDR2 SNEGSKA (reference sequence). The CDR3 is 11 amino acids. For the CDR3, the DNA is TGCAGTGCTGGAAGGGGGAATGAGCAGTTCTTC. It is translated as CSAGRGNEQFF.

This clone was counted between two and nine times. The chain links TRBV6-1 to TRBJ2-5; no clear D gene. V lost 2 bases to trimming and J lost 1 base, with 11 bases between them. CDR3 length: 15 amino acids. CDR1 and CDR2 from the germline V gene are MNHNS and SASEGT. CDR3 bases: TGTGCCAGCAGTGAACTCCCAGCGATCCAAGAGACCCAGTACTTC. Protein: CASSELPAIQETQYF.

The rearrangement links TRBV30 to TRBJ2-2; possible D gene TRBD2, 5 bases. This CDR3 contains 15 residues. Germline V gene sequence: CDR1 GTSNPN, CDR2 SVGIG (reference sequence). V lost 3 bases and J 7 bases, leaving 18 bases between the germline ends. The CDR3: CAWSSEGSRLGELFF. CDR3 coding DNA: TGTGCCTGGAGCTCCGAGGGCAGCCGCCTCGGGGAGCTGTTTTTT.

The V gene is TRBV18, the J gene TRBJ1-1; TRBD1 is a possible D gene (5 bases). V was pared by 0 bases and J by 6 bases, with 11 bases between. Germline V lookup: CDR1 KGHSH, CDR2 LQKENI. The CDR3 has 14 residues. CDR3 in DNA: TGTGCCAGCTCACCACCCCCCAGGGATGCTGAAGCTTTCTTT. Amino acids: CASSPPPRDAEAFF.

The V call is TRBV19, the J call TRBJ2-7; 9 nucleotides agree with TRBD2. Germline assignment: CDR1 LNHDA and CDR2 SQIVND (reference sequence). The ends lost 4 bases at V and 2 bases at J; junction bases unmatched: 6. The length of the CDR3 is 15 residues. In nucleotides, the CDR3 is TGTGCCAGTAGTAAGGTAGCGGGAGTCCCCTACGAGCAGTACTTC. Encoded protein: CASSKVAGVPYEQYF.

This chain connects TRBV5-4 to TRBJ1-2; D is possibly TRBD1 (5 bases). Germline-derived CDR1 and CDR2 are SGHNT and YYREEE (reference sequence). The length of the CDR3 is 17 residues. Trimming took off 2 bases at V and 0 bases at J, with 17 bases between the two ends. The chain's CDR3 is CASSFLPRDGTNYGYTF. The DNA for the CDR3 is TGTGCCAGCAGCTTCCTCCCGCGGGACGGAACTAACTATGGCTACACCTTC.